The clone carrying this T cell receptor (beta chain) was recorded many times. Individual cDNA molecules received unique molecular identifiers in the library. Each CDR3 protein gets one entry after TCRdb re-called the RACE reads with MiXCR. The sample holds about 82,000 distinct CDR3 sequences, 13% seen once. These data originate in a study of human T cells and chemical hapten exposure. For the study at large: Patients got weekly scalp diphenylcyclopropenone doses over the approximately 25-week study.

Trimming cost V 6 bases and J 5 bases, with 16 bases left between them. This CDR3 comprises 14 residues. Germline assignment: CDR1 SGHTA and CDR2 FQGTGA. Noted time point: patch test 3, about 24 weeks after DPC sensitization. Treatment described: therapeutic diphenylcyclopropenone sensitization with weekly scalp DPC. The V gene is TRBV7-3, the J gene TRBJ1-1, with a weak D call TRBD1 (6 bases). The source was whole blood, collected in connection with sensitization to the hapten diphenylcyclopropenone (DPC). The receptor was isolated from a woman aged 50 to 60 with alopecia areata. Some clones in this sample may be carry-over from other donors' samples. The CDR3 reads CASRGADDVTEAFF. CDR3 bases: TGTGCCAGCAGGGGGGCGGACGACGTAACTGAAGCTTTCTTT.